The present T cell receptor beta chain was sequenced within a study of T cells in Graves' hyperthyroidism and ophthalmopathy. Study findings and constraints: A median roughly six months before onset, the model predicted ophthalmopathy.

The sample holds many counts of this clonotype. Antigen: not known. TCR beta CDR3 regions were amplified from RNA transcripts. The HTBI primer set was used in a first-round RT-PCR of the TCR CDR3. TCRdb itself ran the multiplex PCR reads through MiXCR, one entry per CDR3 protein. Here the sample spans under 350,000 distinct CDR3 sequences, 18% being singletons. CDR3 size: 14 residues. Per germline, CDR1 MDHEN and CDR2 SYDVKM. V was clipped by 7 bases and J by 3 bases, with 12 bases between them. The chain employs TRBV28 and TRBJ2-2; D gene unclear. The receptor's source is a woman aged 50 to 60 with Graves' hyperthyroidism. Sequencing was carried out using blood. CDR3: CASTLRRDTGELFF. In DNA form, the CDR3 reads TGTGCCAGCACCCTAAGAAGGGACACCGGGGAGCTGTTTTTT.